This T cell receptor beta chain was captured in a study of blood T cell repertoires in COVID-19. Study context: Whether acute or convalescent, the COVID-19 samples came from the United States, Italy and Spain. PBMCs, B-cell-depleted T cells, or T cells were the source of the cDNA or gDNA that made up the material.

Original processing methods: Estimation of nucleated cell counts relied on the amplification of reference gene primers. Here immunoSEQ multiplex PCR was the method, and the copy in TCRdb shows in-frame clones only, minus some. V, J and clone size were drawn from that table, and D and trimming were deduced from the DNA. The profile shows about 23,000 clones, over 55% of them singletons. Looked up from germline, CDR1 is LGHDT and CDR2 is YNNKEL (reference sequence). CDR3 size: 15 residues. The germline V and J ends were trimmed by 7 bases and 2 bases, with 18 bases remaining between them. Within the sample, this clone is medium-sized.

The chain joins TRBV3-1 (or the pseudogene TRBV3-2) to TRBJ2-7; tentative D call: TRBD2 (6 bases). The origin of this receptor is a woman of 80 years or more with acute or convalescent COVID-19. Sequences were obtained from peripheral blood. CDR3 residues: CASTPRRGWTYEQYF. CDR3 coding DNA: TGTGCCAGCACCCCCAGGAGGGGCTGGACCTACGAGCAGTACTTC.